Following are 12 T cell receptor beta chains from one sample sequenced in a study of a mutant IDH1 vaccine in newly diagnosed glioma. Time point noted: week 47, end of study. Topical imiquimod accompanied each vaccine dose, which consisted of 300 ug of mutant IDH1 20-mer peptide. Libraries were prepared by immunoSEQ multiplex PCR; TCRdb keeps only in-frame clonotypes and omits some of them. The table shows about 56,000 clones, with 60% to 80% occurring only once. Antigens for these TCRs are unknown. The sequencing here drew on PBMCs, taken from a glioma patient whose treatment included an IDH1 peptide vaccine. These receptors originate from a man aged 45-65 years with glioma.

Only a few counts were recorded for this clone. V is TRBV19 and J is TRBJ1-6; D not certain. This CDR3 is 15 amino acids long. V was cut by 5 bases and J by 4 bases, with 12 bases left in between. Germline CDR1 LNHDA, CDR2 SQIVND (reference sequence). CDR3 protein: CASSAPGIYNSPLHF. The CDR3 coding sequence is TGTGCCAGTAGTGCACCGGGGATTTATAATTCACCCCTCCACTTT. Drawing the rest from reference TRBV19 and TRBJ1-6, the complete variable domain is DGGITQSPKYLFRKEGQNVTLSCEQNLNHDAMYWYRQDPGQGLRLIYYSQIVNDFQKGDIAEGYSVSREKKESFPLTVTSAQKNPTAFYLCASSAPGIYNSPLHFGNGTRLTVT.

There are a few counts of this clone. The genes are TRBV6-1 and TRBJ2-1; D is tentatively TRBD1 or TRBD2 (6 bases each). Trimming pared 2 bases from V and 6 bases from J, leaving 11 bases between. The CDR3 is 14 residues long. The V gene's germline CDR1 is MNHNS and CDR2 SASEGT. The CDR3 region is CASSEFGGGNEQFF. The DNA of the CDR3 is TGTGCCAGCAGTGAATTCGGAGGGGGCAATGAGCAGTTCTTC.

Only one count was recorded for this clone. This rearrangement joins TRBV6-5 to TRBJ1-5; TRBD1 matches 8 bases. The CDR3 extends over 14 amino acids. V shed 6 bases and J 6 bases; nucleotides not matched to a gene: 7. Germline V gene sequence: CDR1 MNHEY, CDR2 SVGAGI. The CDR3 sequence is CASSGQGPGQPQHF. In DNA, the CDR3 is TGTGCCAGCAGCGGACAGGGTCCGGGTCAGCCCCAGCATTTT.

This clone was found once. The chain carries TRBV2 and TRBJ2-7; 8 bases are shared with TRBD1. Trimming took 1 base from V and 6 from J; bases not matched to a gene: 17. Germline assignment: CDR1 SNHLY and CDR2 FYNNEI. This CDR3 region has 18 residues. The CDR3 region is CASSEEASRWDRSFEQYF. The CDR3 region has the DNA TGTGCCAGCAGTGAAGAGGCCAGCAGGTGGGACAGGTCTTTCGAGCAGTACTTC. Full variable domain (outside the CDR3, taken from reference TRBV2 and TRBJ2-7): EPEVTQTPSHQVTQMGQEVILRCVPISNHLYFYWYRQILGQKVEFLVSFYNNEISEKSEIFDDQFSVERPDGSNFTLKIRSTKLEDSAMYFCASSEEASRWDRSFEQYFGPGTRLTVT.

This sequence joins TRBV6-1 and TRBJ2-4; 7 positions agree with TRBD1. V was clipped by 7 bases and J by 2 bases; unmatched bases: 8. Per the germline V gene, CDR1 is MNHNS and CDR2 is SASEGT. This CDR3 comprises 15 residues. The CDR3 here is CASTSTGTPKNIQYF. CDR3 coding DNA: TGTGCCAGCACTTCGACAGGGACCCCCAAAAACATTCAGTACTTC.

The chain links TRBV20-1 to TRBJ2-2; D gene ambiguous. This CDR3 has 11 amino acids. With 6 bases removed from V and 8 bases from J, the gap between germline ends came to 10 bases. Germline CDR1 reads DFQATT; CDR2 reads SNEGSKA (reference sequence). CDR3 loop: CSADLSGELFF. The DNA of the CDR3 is TGCAGTGCCGACCTGTCAGGGGAGCTGTTTTTT.

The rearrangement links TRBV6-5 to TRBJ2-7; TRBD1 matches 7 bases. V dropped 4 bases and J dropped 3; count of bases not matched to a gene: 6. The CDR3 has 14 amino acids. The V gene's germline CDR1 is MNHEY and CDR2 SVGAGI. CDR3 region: CASSSRTGIYEQYF. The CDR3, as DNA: TGTGCCAGCAGTTCAAGGACAGGTATCTACGAGCAGTACTTC.

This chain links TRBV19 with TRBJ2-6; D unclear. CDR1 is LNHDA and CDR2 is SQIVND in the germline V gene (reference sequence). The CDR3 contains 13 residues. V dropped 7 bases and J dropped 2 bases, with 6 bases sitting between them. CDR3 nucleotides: TGTGCCAGTACCCCTCCTGGGGCCAACGTCCTGACTTTC. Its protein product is CASTPPGANVLTF.

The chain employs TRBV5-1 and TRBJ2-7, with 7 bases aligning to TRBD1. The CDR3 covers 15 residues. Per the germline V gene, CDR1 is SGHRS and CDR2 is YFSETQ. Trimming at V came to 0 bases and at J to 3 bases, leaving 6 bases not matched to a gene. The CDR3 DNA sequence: TGCGCCAGCAGCTTGGGACAGGGCTCCCACTACGAGCAGTACTTC. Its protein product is CASSLGQGSHYEQYF.

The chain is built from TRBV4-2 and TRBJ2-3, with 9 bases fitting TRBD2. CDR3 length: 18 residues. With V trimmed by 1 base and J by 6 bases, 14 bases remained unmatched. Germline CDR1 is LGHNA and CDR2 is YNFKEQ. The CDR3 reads CASSQGAGRGGPRDTQYF. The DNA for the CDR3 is TGTGCCAGCAGCCAAGGAGCGGGGCGGGGGGGGCCGCGGGATACGCAGTATTTT.

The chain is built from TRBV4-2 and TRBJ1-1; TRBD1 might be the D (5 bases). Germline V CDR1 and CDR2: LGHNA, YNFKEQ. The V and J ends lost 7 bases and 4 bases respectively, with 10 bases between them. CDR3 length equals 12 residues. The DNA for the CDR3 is TGTGCCAGCAAGCGGGGGTCCACTGAAGCTTTCTTT. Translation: CASKRGSTEAFF.

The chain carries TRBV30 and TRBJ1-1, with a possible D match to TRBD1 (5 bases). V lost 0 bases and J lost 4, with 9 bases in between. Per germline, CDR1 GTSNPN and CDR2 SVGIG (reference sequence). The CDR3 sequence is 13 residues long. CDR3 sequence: CAWSVVRVTEAFF. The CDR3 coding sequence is TGTGCCTGGAGTGTAGTCAGGGTCACTGAAGCTTTCTTT.